The source of this TCR beta chain is a study of cytomegalovirus exposure and HLA in healthy donors. In the study overall: Most genotyped donors, approximately 81% of more than 300, had Caucasian-associated genetic ancestry. Study-level findings and limits: Donors were assumed by presence/absence analyses to have roughly uniform sequencing depth. There were several of the most significant clusters that appeared linked to common viral pathogens in a later analysis. Prediction of most subjects' HLA-A and HLA-B alleles by TCR beta sequences was reportedly accurate.

The PCR had 60 Vbeta and 13 Jbeta primers. TCRdb keeps only in-frame clones here, not all; method: immunoSEQ multiplex PCR. The data contain about 190,000 clones, around three quarters of them singletons. A note on this clone: The antigen remains unidentified.

CDR3 length: 14 amino acids. Germline CDR1 SQVTM, CDR2 ANQGSEA. Trimming took 6 bases from V and 7 from J, leaving 19 bases between them. The TCR sequence derives from a woman aged 25-40 years in good health and CMV-seronegative. J is TRBJ1-5 and V is TRBV29-1; tentatively, D is TRBD1 (5 bases). The sequencing sample was made of PBMCs. The CDR3 DNA is TGCAGCGTCCAAATCGGGGGAATTGGGCAGCCCCAGCATTTT. The encoded protein is CSVQIGGIGQPQHF.